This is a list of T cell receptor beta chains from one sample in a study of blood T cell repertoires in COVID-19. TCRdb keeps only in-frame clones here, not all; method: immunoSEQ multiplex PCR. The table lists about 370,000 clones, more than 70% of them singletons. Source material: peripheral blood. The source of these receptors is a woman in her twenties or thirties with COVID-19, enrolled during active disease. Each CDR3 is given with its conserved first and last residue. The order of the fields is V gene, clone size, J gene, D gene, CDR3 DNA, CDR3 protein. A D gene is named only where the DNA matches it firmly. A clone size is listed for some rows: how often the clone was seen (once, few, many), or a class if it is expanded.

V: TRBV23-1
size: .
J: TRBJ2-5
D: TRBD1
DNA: TGCGCCAGCAGTCAATTCGGGACAGGGGAAGAGACCCAGTACTTC
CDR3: CASSQFGTGEETQYF

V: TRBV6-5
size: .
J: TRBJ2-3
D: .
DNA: TGTGCCAGCAGCCCCGTGGGGGGAGATACGCAGTATTTT
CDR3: CASSPVGGDTQYF

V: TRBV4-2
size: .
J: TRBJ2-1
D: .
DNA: TGTGCCAGCAGCTCCGATAACGTCCGGGCAAAGGGGGTCAATGAGCAGTTCTTC
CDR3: CASSSDNVRAKGVNEQFF

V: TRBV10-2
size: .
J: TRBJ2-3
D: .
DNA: TGCGCCAGCAGTGGGGGGGCAGATACGCAGTATTTT
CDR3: CASSGGADTQYF

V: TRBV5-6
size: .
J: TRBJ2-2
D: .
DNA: TGTGCCAGCAGCTTGGAGCGGACCGGGGAGCTGTTTTTT
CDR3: CASSLERTGELFF

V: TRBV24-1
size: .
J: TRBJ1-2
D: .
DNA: TGTGCCACCAGTGATCCAATGCAAAGAGCCTATGGCTACACCTTC
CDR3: CATSDPMQRAYGYTF

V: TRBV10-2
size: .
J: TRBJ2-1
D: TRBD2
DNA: TGCGCCAGCAGTGAACCCCTGACGGGGGGTTACAATGAGCAGTTCTTC
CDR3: CASSEPLTGGYNEQFF

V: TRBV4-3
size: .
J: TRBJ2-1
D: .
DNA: TGCGCCAGCAGCCGCCAAGCGAATGAGCAGTTCTTC
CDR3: CASSRQANEQFF

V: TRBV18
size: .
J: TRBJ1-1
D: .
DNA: TGTGCCAGCTCACCCGACAGAATGAACACTGAAGCTTTCTTT
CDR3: CASSPDRMNTEAFF

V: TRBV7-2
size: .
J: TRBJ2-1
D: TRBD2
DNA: TGTGCCAGCAGCCCCGTACGGGGGGGGCTTTACAATGAGCAGTTCTTC
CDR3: CASSPVRGGLYNEQFF

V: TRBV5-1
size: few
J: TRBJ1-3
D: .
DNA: TGCGCCAGCAGCTTGATGGGAGAAGGAAACACCATATATTTT
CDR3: CASSLMGEGNTIYF